This record looks at one T cell receptor (beta chain) sequence and its context. This specimen comes from a study of blood T cell repertoires in COVID-19. Study-wide background: COVID-19 samples, acute and convalescent, were from the United States, Italy and Spain. T cells, B-cell-depleted T cells, or PBMCs supplied cDNA or gDNA.

In the original analysis: Estimation of nucleated cell counts relied on the amplification of reference gene primers. Profiled with immunoSEQ multiplex PCR; TCRdb holds only in-frame clones, not every one. The V and J calls and clone size were taken over from that table, and D and trimming were inferred from the DNA. The table lists approximately 280,000 clones, approximately 88% of them singletons. V lost 2 bases to trimming and J lost 3 bases; unmatched junction nucleotides: 3. The germline V gene encodes CDR1 SEHNR and CDR2 FQNEAQ (reference sequence). The CDR3 spans 14 residues. V and J are TRBV7-9 and TRBJ1-2; TRBD1 aligns across 7 bases. Sample: peripheral blood. The clonotype was recovered from a man younger than 30 with active or convalescent COVID-19. CDR3 in DNA: TGTGCCAGCAGCTTAACAGGGGCCGACTATGGCTACACCTTC. Translating it yields CASSLTGADYGYTF. Variable domain in full (rest from reference TRBV7-9 and TRBJ1-2): DTGVSQNPRHKITKRGQNVTFRCDPISEHNRLYWYRQTLGQGPEFLTYFQNEAQLEKSRLLSDRFSAERPKGSFSTLEIQRTEQGDSAMYLCASSLTGADYGYTFGSGTRLTVV.